Detailed here is one T cell receptor beta chain. Original processing methods: It was from reference gene primer amplification that nucleated cell counts were estimated. The table came from immunoSEQ multiplex PCR; TCRdb's copy has only in-frame clones and leaves some out. The DNA was the basis for D and trimming; V, J and clone size are from that table. The data contain 140,000 to 150,000 clones, 65% to 80% of them seen just once; the ten biggest clones take up 1.9%. This sample stems from a study of blood T cell repertoires in COVID-19. On the study more broadly: Researchers got acute and convalescent COVID-19 samples from the United States, Italy and Spain. PBMCs, B-cell-depleted T cells, or T cells were the source of the cDNA or gDNA that made up the material.

The germline V and J ends were trimmed by 6 bases and 5 bases, with 13 bases remaining between them. CDR1 is MGHRA, CDR2 YSYEKL, per germline. The CDR3 runs to 14 residues. The rearrangement links TRBV4-1 to TRBJ1-4; D is possibly TRBD1 (5 bases). The origin of this receptor is a woman aged 60 to 75 with acute or convalescent COVID-19. Sequenced material: peripheral blood. CDR3 in DNA: TGCGCCAGCAGGGCGGGGGGGTGGAATGAAAAACTGTTTTTT. Protein: CASRAGGWNEKLFF.